These T cell receptor beta chains were read from a single sample in a study of blood T cell repertoires in COVID-19. Profiled with immunoSEQ multiplex PCR; TCRdb holds only in-frame clones, not every one. Of 140,000 or so clones in the sample, approximately 80% are singletons; the top ten hold approximately 3.5%. Sequencing was carried out using peripheral blood. The receptors were sampled from a man between 65 and 80 years old who had recovered from COVID-19. Both conserved end residues are part of each CDR3. The D gene is left open where the match is weak. Only some rows state a clone size, as once, few, many or a class for expanded clones.

D: NA; length: 14; V: TRBV15; size: few; J: TRBJ2-2; DNA: TGTGCCACCAGCAGGGACGCTCGGGGCGGGGAGCTGTTTTTT; CDR3: CATSRDARGGELFF
D: TRBD1; length: 12; V: TRBV29-1; size: NA; J: TRBJ1-1; DNA: TGCAGCGGCACCCAGGACAGGGCTGAAGCTTTCTTT; CDR3: CSGTQDRAEAFF
D: TRBD2; length: 13; V: TRBV30; size: few; J: TRBJ2-1; DNA: TGTGCCTGGAGTGTAGCGGGAGGAAATGAGCAGTTCTTC; CDR3: CAWSVAGGNEQFF
D: TRBD1; length: 14; V: TRBV6-5; size: NA; J: TRBJ2-2; DNA: TGTGCCAGCAGTCCACAGGGGGCAGGCGGGGAGCTGTTTTTT; CDR3: CASSPQGAGGELFF
D: NA; length: 14; V: TRBV6-5; size: few; J: TRBJ2-1; DNA: TGTGCCAGTAACTACCGGGGAGTGGGCAATGAGCAGTTCTTC; CDR3: CASNYRGVGNEQFF
D: TRBD2; length: 13; V: TRBV2; size: NA; J: TRBJ2-5; DNA: TGTGCCAGTCGAACGACGGGAGGTGAGACCCAGTACTTC; CDR3: CASRTTGGETQYF
D: NA; length: 9; V: TRBV21-1; size: NA; J: TRBJ1-2; DNA: TGTGCCAGCAGCAAACTTAACACCTTC; CDR3: CASSKLNTF
D: NA; length: 17; V: TRBV4-2; size: NA; J: TRBJ2-2; DNA: TGTGCCAGCAGCCAAGAGGGAGGTCCGGGAGACACCGGGGAGCTGTTTTTT; CDR3: CASSQEGGPGDTGELFF
D: NA; length: 15; V: TRBV5-4; size: NA; J: TRBJ2-7; DNA: TGTGCCAGCAGCTTGGTGGCAGGGGCGACCTACGAGCAGTACTTC; CDR3: CASSLVAGATYEQYF
D: TRBD2; length: 14; V: TRBV27; size: once; J: TRBJ2-7; DNA: TGTGCCAGCACAAGCGGGAGTGATTCCTACGAGCAGTACTTC; CDR3: CASTSGSDSYEQYF
D: NA; length: 15; V: TRBV24-1; size: NA; J: TRBJ2-7; DNA: TGTGCCACCAGTGATTTAGGCAGGCCCTGGGACGAGCAGTACTTC; CDR3: CATSDLGRPWDEQYF
D: NA; length: 15; V: TRBV19; size: once; J: TRBJ1-1; DNA: TGTGCCAGTAGTACCTCTGGGGGCGGGAACACTGAAGCTTTCTTT; CDR3: CASSTSGGGNTEAFF
D: NA; length: 13; V: TRBV19; size: NA; J: TRBJ1-1; DNA: TGTGCCGCTGCCCGGGGGGAGAACACTGAAGCTTTCTTT; CDR3: CAAARGENTEAFF
D: NA; length: 15; V: TRBV27; size: NA; J: TRBJ1-2; DNA: TGTGCCAGCAGTCTTGCGCCCGGAGCCCTCTATGGCTACACCTTC; CDR3: CASSLAPGALYGYTF
D: NA; length: 15; V: TRBV12-5; size: many; J: TRBJ2-7; DNA: TGTGCTAGCCCTCGAACAGGGTATGAGTCCTACGAGCAGTACTTC; CDR3: CASPRTGYESYEQYF
D: TRBD1; length: 13; V: TRBV25-1; size: NA; J: TRBJ1-3; DNA: TGTGCCAGCAGGAGACAGGGAAGAAACACCATATATTTT; CDR3: CASRRQGRNTIYF
D: NA; length: 16; V: TRBV4-2; size: NA; J: TRBJ1-4; DNA: TGTGCCAGCAGCCAAGGGGCCCCTGCAACTAATGAAAAACTGTTTTTT; CDR3: CASSQGAPATNEKLFF
D: TRBD1; length: 16; V: TRBV2; size: NA; J: TRBJ1-3; DNA: TGTGCCAGCAGTCAGGGACAGCCTCGCTCTGGAAACACCATATATTTT; CDR3: CASSQGQPRSGNTIYF
D: TRBD2; length: 13; V: TRBV11-2; size: NA; J: TRBJ2-5; DNA: TGTGCCAGCAGCTTAGATACTAGCGGATACCAGTACTTC; CDR3: CASSLDTSGYQYF
D: TRBD1; length: 15; V: TRBV10-1; size: NA; J: TRBJ1-1; DNA: TGCGCCAGCAAGCCCGGGACAGGGGAGAACACTGAAGCTTTCTTT; CDR3: CASKPGTGENTEAFF
D: TRBD1; length: 16; V: TRBV15; size: few; J: TRBJ2-7; DNA: TGTGCCACCAGCAAGTCGGGGACAGGGGGACCCTACGAGCAGTACTTC; CDR3: CATSKSGTGGPYEQYF
D: NA; length: 16; V: TRBV6-6; size: NA; J: TRBJ1-1; DNA: TGTGCCAGCAGTAGCCCCGTTACAGGGCAGGACACTGAAGCTTTCTTT; CDR3: CASSSPVTGQDTEAFF
D: TRBD2; length: 16; V: TRBV27; size: few; J: TRBJ2-1; DNA: TGTGCCAGCAGTGAGTGGACTAGCGGGCTCTACAATGAGCAGTTCTTC; CDR3: CASSEWTSGLYNEQFF
D: NA; length: 15; V: TRBV19; size: NA; J: TRBJ1-1; DNA: TGTGCCAGTAGTGCTCCCTGGACAGACAACACTGAAGCTTTCTTT; CDR3: CASSAPWTDNTEAFF
D: TRBD1; length: 14; V: TRBV30; size: NA; J: TRBJ1-5; DNA: TGTGCCTGGAGAGAAAAGACAGGGGTACAGCCCCAGCATTTT; CDR3: CAWREKTGVQPQHF
D: NA; length: 15; V: TRBV6-6; size: once; J: TRBJ1-2; DNA: TGTGCCAGCAGTTTATCAGGGGTTTCTAACTATGGCTACACCTTC; CDR3: CASSLSGVSNYGYTF
D: NA; length: 12; V: TRBV6-5; size: NA; J: TRBJ2-7; DNA: TGTGCCAGCAGTTACACCCACAGCGAGCAGTACTTC; CDR3: CASSYTHSEQYF
D: TRBD2; length: 16; V: TRBV6-2/TRBV6-3; size: NA; J: TRBJ2-3; DNA: TGTGCCAGCAGTCACGGGACTAGCGAGTGGCCAGATACGCAGTATTTT; CDR3: CASSHGTSEWPDTQYF
D: NA; length: 15; V: TRBV24-1; size: NA; J: TRBJ2-5; DNA: TGTGCCACCAGCCCTGGCCACAGGGGGGGGGAGACCCAGTACTTC; CDR3: CATSPGHRGGETQYF
D: NA; length: 14; V: TRBV5-1; size: NA; J: TRBJ2-3; DNA: TGCGCCAGCAGCGTGACGGGGAGCACAGATACGCAGTATTTT; CDR3: CASSVTGSTDTQYF
D: TRBD1; length: 15; V: TRBV27; size: NA; J: TRBJ1-2; DNA: TGTGCCAGCAGTTCTCCCGGGACAGGGCTTTATGGCTACACCTTC; CDR3: CASSSPGTGLYGYTF
D: NA; length: 13; V: TRBV12-3/TRBV12-4; size: few; J: TRBJ2-2; DNA: TGTGCCAGCAGTTTATCGGACACCGGGGAGCTGTTTTTT; CDR3: CASSLSDTGELFF
D: TRBD2; length: 17; V: TRBV10-3; size: NA; J: TRBJ2-1; DNA: TGTGCCATCAGTCCCGGGACTAGCGGGAGCTCCTACAATGAGCAGTTCTTC; CDR3: CAISPGTSGSSYNEQFF
D: NA; length: 13; V: TRBV5-4; size: NA; J: TRBJ2-7; DNA: TGTGCCAGCAGCTTTGGCAGGGACTACGAGCAGTACTTC; CDR3: CASSFGRDYEQYF
D: NA; length: 15; V: TRBV5-1; size: NA; J: TRBJ2-7; DNA: TGCGCCAGCAGCTTGGGTCCAGGGAATAACTACGAGCAGTACTTC; CDR3: CASSLGPGNNYEQYF
D: TRBD1; length: 14; V: TRBV11-2; size: NA; J: TRBJ1-4; DNA: TGTGCCAGCAGTCGACTCGGGACAGGTGAAAAACTGTTTTTT; CDR3: CASSRLGTGEKLFF
D: TRBD1; length: 16; V: TRBV11-2; size: NA; J: TRBJ2-2; DNA: TGTGCCAGCAGCTTCGGAACAGGGGGCTACACCGGGGAGCTGTTTTTT; CDR3: CASSFGTGGYTGELFF
D: TRBD1; length: 15; V: TRBV18; size: NA; J: TRBJ1-1; DNA: TGTGCCAGCTCATCGGTAGGACAGGGGAACACTGAAGCTTTCTTT; CDR3: CASSSVGQGNTEAFF
D: TRBD2; length: 15; V: TRBV6-5; size: NA; J: TRBJ2-7; DNA: TGTGCCAGCAGCTGGGGGGCTAGCGGGAGCTACGAGCAGTACTTC; CDR3: CASSWGASGSYEQYF
D: NA; length: 16; V: TRBV10-3; size: many; J: TRBJ2-7; DNA: TGTGCCATCAGCAAGAACCAGGTGGGCAGCTCCTACGAGCAGTACTTC; CDR3: CAISKNQVGSSYEQYF
D: TRBD1; length: 15; V: TRBV7-8; size: NA; J: TRBJ2-7; DNA: TGTGCCAGCAGCGACCCACCGGGACAGGGAAACGAGCAGTACTTC; CDR3: CASSDPPGQGNEQYF
D: TRBD1; length: 19; V: TRBV7-9; size: once; J: TRBJ2-7; DNA: TGTGCCAGCAGCTTAAACCGGGACAGGGGCGCTACCGACTCCTACGAGCAGTACTTC; CDR3: CASSLNRDRGATDSYEQYF
D: NA; length: 15; V: TRBV28; size: NA; J: TRBJ2-5; DNA: TGTGCCAGCAGTCCCCAAAGCGACTTCTGGGAGACCCAGTACTTC; CDR3: CASSPQSDFWETQYF
D: TRBD1; length: 20; V: TRBV23-1; size: NA; J: TRBJ1-6; DNA: TGCGCCAGCAGTCACACCCTTGGACAGGGCGGGGACGCTGGAAATTCACCCCTCCACTTT; CDR3: CASSHTLGQGGDAGNSPLHF
D: TRBD2; length: 18; V: TRBV6-2/TRBV6-3; size: few; J: TRBJ2-3; DNA: TGTGCCAGCAGTTTTGCCGGGACTAGCGGGACTTGGACAGATACGCAGTATTTT; CDR3: CASSFAGTSGTWTDTQYF
D: NA; length: 13; V: TRBV7-2; size: NA; J: TRBJ1-1; DNA: TGTGCCAGCAGCTGGGGGGGGAACACTGAAGCTTTCTTT; CDR3: CASSWGGNTEAFF
D: TRBD1; length: 15; V: TRBV7-9; size: NA; J: TRBJ2-1; DNA: TGTGCCAGCAGCTTAGCGGGACAGTTCTACAATGAGCAGTTCTTC; CDR3: CASSLAGQFYNEQFF
D: NA; length: 13; V: TRBV6-6; size: NA; J: TRBJ1-6; DNA: TGTGCCTACAGGGCGTCCTATAATTCACCCCTCCACTTT; CDR3: CAYRASYNSPLHF
D: NA; length: 17; V: TRBV15; size: NA; J: TRBJ1-2; DNA: TGTGCCACCAGCCCTAAATGGGGGGTCCCCAAGGGCTATCGCTACACCTTC; CDR3: CATSPKWGVPKGYRYTF
D: NA; length: 17; V: TRBV6-1; size: few; J: TRBJ1-5; DNA: TGTGCCAGCAGTGAACTGACTGGGCAGGGTGGGTATCAGCCCCAGCATTTT; CDR3: CASSELTGQGGYQPQHF
D: TRBD2; length: 16; V: TRBV9; size: NA; J: TRBJ2-1; DNA: TGTGCCAGCAGCGTAGGTCCGGGGAGGGACTACAATGAGCAGTTCTTC; CDR3: CASSVGPGRDYNEQFF
D: TRBD1; length: 17; V: TRBV2; size: NA; J: TRBJ1-5; DNA: TGTGCCAGCAGTGAAACCCACAGGGGCCGGGGCAATCAGCCCCAGCATTTT; CDR3: CASSETHRGRGNQPQHF
D: TRBD2; length: 16; V: TRBV2; size: NA; J: TRBJ2-3; DNA: TGTGCCAGCAGTTTGACTAGCGGGAGTAGCACAGATACGCAGTATTTT; CDR3: CASSLTSGSSTDTQYF
D: NA; length: 13; V: TRBV6-5; size: few; J: TRBJ1-1; DNA: TGTGCCAGCAGTTCCGGGGTGAACACTGAAGCTTTCTTT; CDR3: CASSSGVNTEAFF
D: NA; length: 14; V: TRBV3-1/TRBV3-2; size: few; J: TRBJ1-1; DNA: TGTGCCAGCAGCCAGGGAGCTGGAGGGACTGAAGCTTTCTTT; CDR3: CASSQGAGGTEAFF
D: TRBD1; length: 15; V: TRBV27; size: NA; J: TRBJ1-4; DNA: TGTGCCAGCAGCCCTAGGGGACAGGAAAATGAAAAACTGTTTTTT; CDR3: CASSPRGQENEKLFF